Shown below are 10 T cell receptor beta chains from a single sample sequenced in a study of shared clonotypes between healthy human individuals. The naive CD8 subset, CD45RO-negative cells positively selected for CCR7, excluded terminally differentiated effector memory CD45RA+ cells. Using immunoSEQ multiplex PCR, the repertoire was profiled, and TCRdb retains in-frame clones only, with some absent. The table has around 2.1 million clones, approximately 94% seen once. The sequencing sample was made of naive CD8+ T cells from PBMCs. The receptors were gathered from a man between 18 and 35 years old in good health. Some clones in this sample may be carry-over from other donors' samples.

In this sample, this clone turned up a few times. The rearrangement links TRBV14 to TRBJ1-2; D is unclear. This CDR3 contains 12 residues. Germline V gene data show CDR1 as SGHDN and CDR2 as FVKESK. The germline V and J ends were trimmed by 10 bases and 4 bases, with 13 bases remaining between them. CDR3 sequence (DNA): TGTGCCAACCTCAACACCCGCTATGGCTACACCTTC. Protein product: CANLNTRYGYTF.

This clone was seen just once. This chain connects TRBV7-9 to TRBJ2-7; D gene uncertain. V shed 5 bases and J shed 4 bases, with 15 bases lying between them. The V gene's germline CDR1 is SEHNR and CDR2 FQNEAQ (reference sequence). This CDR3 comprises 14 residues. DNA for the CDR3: TGTGCCAGCAGCCTAGGAACGTTCCGATACGAGCAGTACTTC. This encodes CASSLGTFRYEQYF.

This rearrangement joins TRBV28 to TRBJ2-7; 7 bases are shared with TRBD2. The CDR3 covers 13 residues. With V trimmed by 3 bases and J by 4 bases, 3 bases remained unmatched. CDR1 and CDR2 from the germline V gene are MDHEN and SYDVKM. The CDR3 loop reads CASSFGLVYEQYF. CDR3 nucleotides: TGTGCCAGCAGTTTCGGACTAGTTTACGAGCAGTACTTC.

In nucleotides, the CDR3 is TGTGCCAGCAGTGGGGGCCTCCTAGAGACCCAGTACTTC. Residues: CASSGGLLETQYF. V is TRBV2 and J is TRBJ2-5; a weak D match, TRBD1 (5 bases). Trimming took 4 bases from V and 4 from J, leaving 10 bases between them. This CDR3 is built from 13 residues. Germline CDR1 and CDR2: SNHLY and FYNNEI.

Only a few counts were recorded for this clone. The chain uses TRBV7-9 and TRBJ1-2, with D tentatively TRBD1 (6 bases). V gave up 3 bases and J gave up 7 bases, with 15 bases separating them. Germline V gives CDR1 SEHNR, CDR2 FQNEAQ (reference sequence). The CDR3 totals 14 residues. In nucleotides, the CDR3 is TGTGCCAGCAGCTTGAAGTACAGGGACGGTGGCTACACCTTC. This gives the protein CASSLKYRDGGYTF.

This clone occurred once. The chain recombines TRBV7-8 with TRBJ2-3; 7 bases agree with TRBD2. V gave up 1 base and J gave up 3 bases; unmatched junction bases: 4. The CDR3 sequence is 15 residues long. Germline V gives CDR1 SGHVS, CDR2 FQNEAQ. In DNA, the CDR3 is TGTGCCAGCAGCTTAGTTTTGGGACTAACAGATACGCAGTATTTT. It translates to CASSLVLGLTDTQYF. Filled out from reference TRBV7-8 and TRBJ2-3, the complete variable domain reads GAGVSQSPRYKVAKRGQDVALRCDPISGHVSLFWYQQALGQGPEFLTYFQNEAQLDKSGLPSDRFFAERPEGSVSTLKIQRTQQEDSAVYLCASSLVLGLTDTQYFGPGTRLTVL.

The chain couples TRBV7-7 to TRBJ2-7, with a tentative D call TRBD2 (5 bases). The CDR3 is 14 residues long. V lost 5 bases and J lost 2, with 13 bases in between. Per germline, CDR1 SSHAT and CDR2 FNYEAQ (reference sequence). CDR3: CASSPREHPYEQYF. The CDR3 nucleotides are TGTGCCAGCAGCCCACGGGAACATCCCTACGAGCAGTACTTC.

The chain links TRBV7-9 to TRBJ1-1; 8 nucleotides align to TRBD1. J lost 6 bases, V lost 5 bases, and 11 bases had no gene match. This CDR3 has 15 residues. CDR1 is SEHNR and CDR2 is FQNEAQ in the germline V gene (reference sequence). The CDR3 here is CASSGKTGEGPEAFF. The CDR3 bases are TGTGCCAGCAGCGGCAAGACAGGGGAAGGGCCTGAAGCTTTCTTT.

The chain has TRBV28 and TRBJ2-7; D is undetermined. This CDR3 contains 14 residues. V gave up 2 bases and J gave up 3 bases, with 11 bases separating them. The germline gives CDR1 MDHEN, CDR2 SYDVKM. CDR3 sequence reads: CASSLSLVLYEQYF. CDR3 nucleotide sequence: TGTGCCAGCAGTTTAAGTCTGGTGCTCTACGAGCAGTACTTC.

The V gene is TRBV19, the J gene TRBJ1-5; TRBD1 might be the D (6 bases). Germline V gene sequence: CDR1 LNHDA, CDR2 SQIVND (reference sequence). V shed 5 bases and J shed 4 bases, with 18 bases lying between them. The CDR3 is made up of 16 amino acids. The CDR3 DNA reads TGTGCCAGTAGTGGGGCCCGGGGGGGGCGTAATCAGCCCCAGCATTTT. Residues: CASSGARGGRNQPQHF.